These 29 T cell receptor beta chains share one sample of origin, sequenced in a study of blood T cells in healthy people across ages. Combining a sample-barcoded 5' primer with a J-beta primer mix, a second PCR ran for roughly 7 to 12 cycles. MiXCR was run by TCRdb on the 5' RACE reads, yielding one entry per CDR3 protein. The table has 1.5 million to 2 million distinct CDR3 sequences, approximately 39% seen once; the top ten hold 23%. The specimen was blood. These receptors were obtained from a human donor in good health.

The rearrangement uses TRBV20-1 and TRBJ2-3, with 8 bases matching TRBD1. CDR3 length equals 14 residues. Trimming took 6 bases from V and 0 from J; bases not matched to a gene: 5. CDR1 and CDR2 (germline): DFQATT, SNEGSKA (reference sequence). CDR3 in amino acids: CSAPGQASTDTQYF. The CDR3 coding sequence is TGCAGTGCCCCGGGACAGGCAAGCACAGATACGCAGTATTTT.

This clonotype was observed at least ten times. The rearrangement uses TRBV29-1 and TRBJ2-5; no firm D call. Germline-derived CDR1 and CDR2 are SQVTM and ANQGSEA. CDR3 length equals 10 residues. V lost 5 bases to trimming and J lost 5 bases, with 6 bases between them. The CDR3 DNA is TGCAGCGTTACTCCTGAGACCCAGTACTTC. Translating it yields CSVTPETQYF. Complete variable domain (other parts from reference TRBV29-1 and TRBJ2-5): SAVISQKPSRDICQRGTSLTIQCQVDSQVTMMFWYRQQPGQSLTLIATANQGSEATYESGFVIDKFPISRPNLTFSTLTVSNMSPEDSSIYLCSVTPETQYFGPGTRLLVL.

V is TRBV7-2 and J is TRBJ2-7; 7 bases align to TRBD2. CDR3 length: 14 residues. Trimming took 0 bases from V and 3 from J; bases not matched to a gene: 2. Germline V CDR1 and CDR2: SGHTA, FQGNSA. In DNA, the CDR3 is TGTGCCAGCAGCTTAGCATCTAGCGGCTACGAGCAGTACTTC. Translated, it gives CASSLASSGYEQYF.

The chain combines TRBV7-2 with TRBJ2-7, with D tentatively TRBD1 (5 bases). From germline, CDR1 is SGHTA and CDR2 FQGNSA. The V gene lost 3 bases and the J gene lost 3 bases, with 18 bases spanning the gap. This CDR3 contains 16 residues. CDR3 sequence reads: CASSFDGTGANYEQYF. CDR3 nucleotide sequence: TGTGCCAGCAGCTTCGACGGAACAGGAGCAAACTACGAGCAGTACTTC.

The CDR3 protein is CSALRAGVSTDTQYF. The CDR3 nucleotides read TGCAGTGCTCTACGGGCAGGGGTTAGCACAGATACGCAGTATTTT. V is TRBV20-1 and J is TRBJ2-3, with D possibly matching TRBD1 (6 bases). Germline-derived CDR1 and CDR2 are DFQATT and SNEGSKA (reference sequence). The length of the CDR3 is 15 residues. Trimming cost V 5 bases and J 0 bases, with 15 bases left between them.

This clonotype was counted a few times. The chain is built from TRBV4-1 and TRBJ2-7; 7 nucleotides line up with TRBD1. The CDR3 loop spans 15 amino acids. V shed 0 bases and J 0 bases; nucleotides not matched to a gene: 2. Germline CDR1 is MGHRA and CDR2 is YSYEKL. In DNA, the CDR3 is TGCGCCAGCAGCCAAGATCGGACAGGCTCCTACGAGCAGTACTTC. Translating it yields CASSQDRTGSYEQYF.

This rearrangement joins TRBV20-1 to TRBJ2-4; 8 bases align to TRBD2. Germline trimming cut 3 bases from V and 0 bases from J; bases unmatched to any gene: 7. This CDR3 is 16 amino acids long. The germline V gene encodes CDR1 DFQATT and CDR2 SNEGSKA (reference sequence). The CDR3 DNA sequence: TGCAGTGCTAGGGGGATAGCGGGATTAGCCAAAAACATTCAGTACTTC. Amino acids: CSARGIAGLAKNIQYF.

Only a few counts were recorded for this clonotype. The chain is built from TRBV9 and TRBJ2-5; 7 nucleotides agree with TRBD2. Per germline, CDR1 SGDLS and CDR2 YYNGEE. Losses at the gene ends were 0 bases for V and 2 bases for J; bases not matched to a gene: 1. The CDR3 loop spans 14 amino acids. The CDR3 loop reads CASSVVSGQETQYF. In DNA, the CDR3 is TGTGCCAGCAGCGTAGTTAGCGGGCAAGAGACCCAGTACTTC.

This clonotype has ten or more counts. The chain joins TRBV2 to TRBJ1-1; D gene uncertain. Trimming stripped 6 bases from V and 4 bases from J, with 12 bases between. CDR1 and CDR2 (germline): SNHLY, FYNNEI. This CDR3 has 13 residues. In nucleotides, the CDR3 is TGTGCCAGCAGGGGAGAATGGGCCACTGAAGCTTTCTTT. As protein: CASRGEWATEAFF.

This clonotype appeared a few times. J is TRBJ2-3 and V is TRBV7-2; no clear D gene. The CDR3 has 15 residues. V was shortened by 1 base and J by 8 bases, with 16 bases between the two germline ends. Germline CDR1 SGHTA, CDR2 FQGNSA. The CDR3 bases are TGTGCCAGCAGCTTAGTTCTTAGGGCAGGTGGTACGCAGTATTTT. Translating gives CASSLVLRAGGTQYF.

The chain has TRBV21-1 and TRBJ2-5; the table's D call TRBD1 went unverified against the DNA. TRBV21-1 corresponds to a pseudogene. This CDR3 is built from 18 residues. CDR3: CASNSRRTAPTSQETQYF. CDR3 bases: TGTGCCAGCAACTCGCGCCGGACAGCGCCAACCTCACAAGAGACCCAGTACTTC.

Comments on this clonotype: One end of the junction varies from germline; a read error may be responsible. The chain recombines TRBV7-9 with TRBJ2-3; D is perhaps TRBD1 (5 bases). The length of the CDR3 is 14 residues. Looked up from germline, CDR1 is SEHNR and CDR2 is FQNEAQ (reference sequence). The CDR3 nucleotides read TGTGCCAGCAGCCGTTGGGGCCTCACAGATACGCCGTATTTT. Translating it yields CASSRWGLTDTPYF.

The chain combines TRBV6-5 with TRBJ1-1; D uncertain. Between the trimmed V and J ends, which lost 6 bases and 7 bases, there was a span of 21 bases. CDR3 length: 15 amino acids. Germline V CDR1 and CDR2: MNHEY, SVGAGI. CDR3 amino acids: CASSPPARARGEAFF. Here the CDR3 DNA reads TGTGCCAGCAGCCCCCCCGCAAGGGCCCGCGGTGAAGCTTTCTTT.

This clonotype was seen only a few times. This chain connects TRBV20-1 to TRBJ2-5, with D perhaps matching TRBD2 (6 bases). The CDR3 loop spans 16 amino acids. Germline CDR1 reads DFQATT; CDR2 reads SNEGSKA (reference sequence). Trimming took off 4 bases at V and 1 base at J, with 19 bases between the two ends. The DNA for the CDR3 is TGCAGTGCTACTACGACGGGACTCCTCACCCAAGAGACCCAGTACTTC. It is translated as CSATTTGLLTQETQYF.

The rearrangement links TRBV5-5 to TRBJ1-2; a possible D gene is TRBD1 (5 bases). The V gene lost 5 bases and the J gene lost 6 bases, with 14 bases spanning the gap. CDR1 is SGHKS, CDR2 YYEKEE, per germline (reference sequence). The CDR3 runs 13 residues. The DNA of the CDR3 is TGTGCCAGCAGACAACAGGCTATAGATGGCTACACCTTC. Translated, it gives CASRQQAIDGYTF.

This clonotype was seen more than once but under ten times. The chain links TRBV5-5 to TRBJ2-1; D is perhaps TRBD2 (6 bases). V was pared by 6 bases and J by 4 bases, with 23 bases between. Germline lookup yields CDR1 SGHKS and CDR2 YYEKEE (reference sequence). The CDR3 is made up of 17 amino acids. The CDR3, as DNA: TGTGCCAGCAACCGTCCTCTGCGGGACCGCCTTTACAATGAGCAGTTCTTC. Amino acids: CASNRPLRDRLYNEQFF. Together with reference TRBV5-5 and TRBJ2-1, the CDR3 gives the full variable domain: DAGVTQSPTHLIKTRGQQVTLRCSPISGHKSVSWYQQVLGQGPQFIFQYYEKEERGRGNFPDRFSARQFPNYSSELNVNALLLGDSALYLCASNRPLRDRLYNEQFFGPGTRLTVL.

This clonotype has only a few counts. The chain employs TRBV13 and TRBJ2-7; D may be TRBD1 (6 bases). The CDR3 is 14 residues long. Germline V gene data show CDR1 as PRHDT and CDR2 as FYEKMQ (reference sequence). Trimming shortened V by 2 bases and J by 4 bases, and 12 bases separated the two germline ends. This CDR3 is CASSLRYRVYEQYF. The CDR3 DNA follows: TGTGCCAGCAGCTTAAGGTACAGGGTGTACGAGCAGTACTTC.

The chain recombines TRBV5-1 with TRBJ2-7, with 7 bases lining up with TRBD1. The CDR3 has 15 residues. V trimming: 2 bases; J trimming: 2 bases; junction bases outside the gene matches: 7. Per the germline V gene, CDR1 is SGHRS and CDR2 is YFSETQ. The CDR3 loop is CASSFGPGGTYEQYF. As DNA, the CDR3 is TGCGCCAGCAGCTTCGGTCCAGGGGGAACCTACGAGCAGTACTTC.

This clonotype was counted a few times. The chain uses TRBV12-3 or TRBV12-4 and TRBJ2-5; 7 bases are shared with TRBD1. The CDR3 covers 17 residues. Trimming took 6 bases from V and 1 from J; bases not matched to a gene: 14. The CDR3 protein is CASSIATGRTGQETQYF. The CDR3 DNA is TGTGCCAGCAGCATTGCGACAGGGAGAACAGGCCAAGAGACCCAGTACTTC.

The CDR3 region is CASSQDPSWEQYF. The CDR3 DNA is TGTGCCAGCAGCCAAGATCCCTCCTGGGAGCAGTACTTC. This chain uses TRBV3-1 with TRBJ2-4, with a tentative D call TRBD2 (5 bases). V lost 0 bases and J 13 bases, leaving 13 bases between the germline ends. The CDR3 runs 13 residues. Germline loops: CDR1 LGHDT, CDR2 YNNKEL (reference sequence).

This chain links TRBV4-1 with TRBJ1-1; possible D gene TRBD1, 6 bases. Germline V lookup: CDR1 MGHRA, CDR2 YSYEKL. Trimming left V 3 bases short and J 5 bases short, with 13 bases between. The CDR3 covers 14 residues. CDR3 coding DNA: TGCGCCAGCAGCCATCAGGGGTTTGGGACTGAAGCTTTCTTT. The encoded protein is CASSHQGFGTEAFF.

This clonotype appeared a single time. The V and J genes are TRBV25-1 and TRBJ1-1; TRBD1 matches at 8 bases. This CDR3 has 15 amino acids. V lost 7 bases and J lost 4; bases outside the gene matches: 11. Germline V CDR1 and CDR2: MGHDK, SYGVNS. The CDR3 reads CASMPAQGVRTEAFF. The CDR3 DNA reads TGTGCCAGCATGCCGGCACAGGGGGTTCGCACTGAAGCTTTCTTT.

There are a few counts of this clonotype. The V and J genes are TRBV5-1 and TRBJ2-1; TRBD2 is a possible D gene (7 bases). CDR3 length: 14 residues. Looked up from germline, CDR1 is SGHRS and CDR2 is YFSETQ. Trimming cost V 3 bases and J 8 bases, with 15 bases left between them. In DNA form, the CDR3 reads TGCGCCAGCAGCTCGAGGGGGGGCTTCGATGAGCAGTTCTTC. It encodes CASSSRGGFDEQFF.

This clonotype was counted between two and nine times. The V call is TRBV9, the J call TRBJ2-5; maybe TRBD1 (6 bases). The CDR3 runs to 15 residues. CDR1 and CDR2 (germline): SGDLS, YYNGEE. V lost 3 bases and J lost 4, with 16 bases in between. CDR3: CASSGPGAFGETQYF. CDR3 sequence (DNA): TGTGCCAGCAGCGGACCAGGGGCGTTTGGAGAGACCCAGTACTTC.

The chain couples TRBV6-4 to TRBJ2-2; D possibly corresponds to TRBD2 (5 bases). Germline CDR1 is MRHNA and CDR2 is SNTAGT. The CDR3 is 13 amino acids. With 4 bases removed from V and 7 bases from J, the gap between germline ends came to 10 bases. CDR3 loop: CASSATEGGELFF. CDR3 coding DNA: TGTGCCAGCAGTGCCACAGAGGGCGGGGAGCTGTTTTTT.

In this sample, this clonotype turned up a few times. Written as DNA, the CDR3 is TGTGCCAGCAGCTCAAGTTGGCGGGGGGGCAGAGAGACCCAGTACTTC. Its protein product is CASSSSWRGGRETQYF. V usage is TRBV7-2 and J usage is TRBJ2-5; 9 nucleotides line up with TRBD2. V gave up 4 bases and J gave up 4 bases; unmatched junction bases: 10. CDR3 length equals 16 residues. Germline V gene data show CDR1 as SGHTA and CDR2 as FQGNSA.

This chain uses TRBV25-1 with TRBJ2-1; 8 nucleotides match TRBD2. In germline, CDR1 is MGHDK, CDR2 SYGVNS. V shed 3 bases, J shed 5 bases, and the junction held 9 bases outside the gene matches. The CDR3 length is 16 residues. CDR3 protein: CASSDRGGGLHNEQFF. For the CDR3, the DNA is TGTGCCAGCAGTGACAGGGGCGGGGGGCTTCACAATGAGCAGTTCTTC.

This clonotype appeared a few times. The chain uses TRBV24-1 and TRBJ2-5; D unclear. V was pared by 3 bases and J by 1 base, with 2 bases between. From germline, CDR1 is KGHDR and CDR2 SFDVKD. The CDR3 runs to 12 residues. Written as DNA, the CDR3 is TGTGCCACCAGTGATACCCAAGAGACCCAGTACTTC. Its translation is CATSDTQETQYF.

This clonotype was picked up a small number of times. V and J are TRBV2 and TRBJ2-1; D gene ambiguous. Trimming stripped 7 bases from V and 8 bases from J, with 12 bases between. CDR1 is SNHLY and CDR2 is FYNNEI in the germline V gene. CDR3 size: 12 residues. The DNA of the CDR3 is TGTGCCAGCACCCCCGTGCTGGATGAGCAGTTCTTC. It translates to CASTPVLDEQFF.